This T cell receptor (beta chain) was sequenced for a study of shared clonotypes between healthy human individuals. When replicate PCRs were run on unsorted PBMC, they used around 0.3 ug DNA, some 30,000 T cell genomes. Generated by immunoSEQ multiplex PCR, the TCRdb table keeps only in-frame clones and is missing some. The repertoire holds roughly 510,000 clones, 75% to 80% seen once, with approximately 12% in the top ten. The study drew its donors from healthy HIV-negative adults without recent acute infections or vaccinations. The length of the CDR3 is 14 residues. V gave up 1 base and J gave up 3 bases, with 10 bases separating them. Germline loops: CDR1 LGHNA, CDR2 YNFKEQ.

The clonotype comes from a woman between 40 and 50 years old in good health. Some clones in this sample may be carry-over from other donors' samples. The rearrangement links TRBV4-2 to TRBJ2-7; D gene unclear. The specimen sequenced was PBMCs. CDR3 bases: TGTGCCAGCAGCCAAGCTGCTGCCGACTACGAGCAGTACTTC. Translation: CASSQAAADYEQYF.